These 24 T cell receptor beta chains were all obtained from the same sample, sequenced in a study of T cells in Graves' hyperthyroidism and ophthalmopathy. From RNA transcripts, TCR beta CDR3 regions were amplified. A set of HTBI primers served as the primers for a first-round RT-PCR of the TCR CDR3. TCRdb re-analysed the multiplex PCR reads in MiXCR, keeping a single row per CDR3 protein. The sample contains about 180,000 distinct CDR3 sequences, about 17% of which appear only once. Specimen: blood. Every receptor here comes from a woman in her fifties or sixties with Graves' hyperthyroidism.

This clonotype turned up a few times. Here the CDR3 DNA reads TGTGCCAGTAGTATTAAGATAGTGCCGACTAGCACAGATACGCAGTATTTT. Translation: CASSIKIVPTSTDTQYF. This sequence joins TRBV19 and TRBJ2-3; no clear D. The CDR3 totals 17 residues. V was shortened by 3 bases and J by 0 bases, with 16 bases between the two germline ends. CDR1 and CDR2 (germline): LNHDA, SQIVND (reference sequence).

A remark on this clonotype: This could be a read error, since a much larger clone is one nucleotide away. The rearrangement links TRBV7-3 to TRBJ2-1, with 9 bases fitting TRBD1. CDR3 size: 15 residues. CDR1 is SGHTA, CDR2 FQGTGA, per germline. CDR3 coding DNA: TGTGCCAACAGCTTCCACAGGGGGCTGGTTAATGAGCAGTTCTTC. This codes for CANSFHRGLVNEQFF.

This clonotype was counted many times. The V call is TRBV6-5, the J call TRBJ1-2; D may be TRBD1 (6 bases). Germline loops: CDR1 MNHEY, CDR2 SVGAGI. The V and J ends lost 0 bases and 4 bases respectively, with 12 bases between them. This CDR3 region has 15 residues. The CDR3 sequence is CASSYSGRGSYGYTF. Written as DNA, the CDR3 is TGTGCCAGCAGTTACTCGGGCAGGGGAAGCTATGGCTACACCTTC.

This clonotype was recorded many times. The V call is TRBV5-1, the J call TRBJ1-3, with 8 bases matching TRBD1. The CDR3 loop spans 16 amino acids. The V segment lost 2 bases and the J segment 2 bases; nucleotides outside the gene matches: 6. Germline lookup yields CDR1 SGHRS and CDR2 YFSETQ. The CDR3 here is CASSLTTGGTGNTIYF. The DNA for the CDR3 is TGCGCCAGCAGCTTAACTACAGGGGGGACTGGAAACACCATATATTTT.

The chain has TRBV4-2 and TRBJ1-3; D not resolved. The germline V gene has CDR1 LGHNA and CDR2 YNFKEQ. CDR3 length: 16 residues. Between the trimmed V and J ends, which lost 0 bases and 2 bases, there was a span of 11 bases. CDR3 nucleotide sequence: TGTGCCAGCAGCCAAGAGACGCCCTCCACTGGAAACACCATATATTTT. Protein product: CASSQETPSTGNTIYF.

In this sample, this clonotype turned up many times. V and J are TRBV7-9 and TRBJ2-7, with D perhaps given as TRBD1 or TRBD2 (6 bases each). The germline V gene has CDR1 SEHNR and CDR2 FQNEAQ (reference sequence). Trimming pared 3 bases from V and 5 bases from J, leaving 11 bases between. The CDR3 sequence is 13 residues long. CDR3 sequence (DNA): TGTGCCAGCAGCTTTTCGGGGGCCCACGAGCAGTACTTC. It codes for CASSFSGAHEQYF.

This chain's CDR3 is CASSHRDRGQMNTEAFF. In DNA form, the CDR3 reads TGTGCCAGCTCCCACCGGGACAGGGGCCAAATGAACACTGAAGCTTTCTTT. This chain connects TRBV18 to TRBJ1-1, with 10 bases identical to TRBD1. This CDR3 has 17 residues. The germline V gene encodes CDR1 KGHSH and CDR2 LQKENI. The V segment lost 6 bases and the J segment 0 bases; nucleotides outside the gene matches: 10.

This clonotype was observed many times. J is TRBJ2-1 and V is TRBV24-1; D possibly corresponds to TRBD1 (5 bases). Trimming took off 5 bases at V and 0 bases at J, with 7 bases between the two ends. The CDR3 loop spans 14 amino acids. Germline-derived CDR1 and CDR2 are KGHDR and SFDVKD. The CDR3 reads CATSGQYSYNEQFF. The DNA for the CDR3 is TGTGCCACCAGTGGACAGTACTCCTACAATGAGCAGTTCTTC.

This clonotype was seen a handful of times. The conserved phenylalanine or tryptophan is not found at the CDR3 terminus, so this likely reflects a read error. The V and J genes are TRBV7-2 and TRBJ1-1; D is uncertain. Germline CDR1 is SGHTA and CDR2 is FQGNSA. The length of the CDR3 is 16 residues. Between the trimmed V and J ends, which lost 5 bases and 4 bases, there was a span of 20 bases. The CDR3 loop is CASSPSAIGDRTEAFL. CDR3 DNA: TGTGCCAGCAGCCCGTCGGCAATCGGGGATCGCACTGAAGCTTTCCTT.

This clonotype was seen many times. This chain uses TRBV7-8 with TRBJ2-2; unclear D gene. The CDR3 totals 14 residues. The germline V gene encodes CDR1 SGHVS and CDR2 FQNEAQ. V dropped 2 bases and J dropped 1 base, with 5 bases sitting between them. CDR3 in amino acids: CASSLTVNTGELFF. The CDR3 coding sequence is TGTGCCAGCAGCTTAACAGTGAACACCGGGGAGCTGTTTTTT.

This clonotype was seen only a few times. The chain combines TRBV29-1 with TRBJ1-2; D remains ambiguous. CDR3 size: 14 residues. The V gene lost 1 base and the J gene lost 6 bases, with 15 bases spanning the gap. From germline, CDR1 is SQVTM and CDR2 ANQGSEA. CDR3 nucleotide sequence: TGCAGCGTTGAAGGCCCGACCTCGACCGATGGCTACACCTTC. Protein: CSVEGPTSTDGYTF.

Ten or more counts support this clonotype. V gene TRBV12-3 or TRBV12-4 combines with J gene TRBJ2-1; maybe TRBD1 (5 bases). The V and J ends lost 6 bases and 13 bases respectively, with 19 bases between them. This CDR3 comprises 13 residues. The CDR3 protein is CASRELLDSRQFF. CDR3 DNA: TGTGCCAGCAGGGAACTCCTAGACAGCCGACAGTTCTTC.

This clonotype was counted ten times or more. The chain employs TRBV18 and TRBJ1-2, with 8 bases aligning to TRBD1. V shed 4 bases and J 8 bases; nucleotides not matched to a gene: 6. This CDR3 comprises 13 residues. Germline CDR1 and CDR2: KGHSH and LQKENI. CDR3 DNA sequence: TGTGCCAGCTCACAGCAGGGGGCTGGAGGCTACACCTTC. Its protein product is CASSQQGAGGYTF.

The sample holds many counts of this clonotype. The J gene is TRBJ2-1, the V gene TRBV9; 8 positions match TRBD2. Germline V lookup: CDR1 SGDLS, CDR2 YYNGEE. The CDR3 runs to 15 residues. Trimming removed 2 bases from V and 7 bases from J; junction bases left unmatched: 8. CDR3 DNA: TGTGCCAGCAGCGTCGGTGGCGGGGGGTGGAATGAGCAGTTCTTC. This gives the protein CASSVGGGGWNEQFF.

A few counts support this clonotype. This rearrangement joins TRBV7-3 to TRBJ2-1, with D perhaps given as TRBD1 or TRBD2 (6 bases each). There are 15 residues in the CDR3. Germline V gives CDR1 SGHTA, CDR2 FQGTGA. V was shortened by 2 bases and J by 3 bases, with 11 bases between the two germline ends. CDR3 nucleotide sequence: TGTGCCAGCAGCTTATCGGGGGCCCACTACAATGAGCAGTTCTTC. Encoded protein: CASSLSGAHYNEQFF.

This clonotype was observed at least ten times. This chain uses TRBV6-1 with TRBJ1-4; D gene uncertain. The CDR3 is 16 amino acids. V was shortened by 5 bases and J by 0 bases, with 13 bases between the two germline ends. Germline CDR1 is MNHNS and CDR2 is SASEGT. In nucleotides, the CDR3 is TGTGCCAGCAGTTATCACCGGGCCGCAACTAATGAAAAACTGTTTTTT. This translates into CASSYHRAATNEKLFF.

This clonotype was seen at least ten times. The CDR3, as DNA: TGTGCCAGCAGTAACCCAGGGGCCCTTAACTATGGCTACACCTTC. It specifies CASSNPGALNYGYTF. V usage is TRBV6-2 or TRBV6-3 and J usage is TRBJ1-2, with D possibly TRBD1 on 6 matching bases. Germline CDR1 MNHEY, CDR2 SVGEGT. Deletions cut 5 bases from V and 1 base from J, with 14 bases between. The length of the CDR3 is 15 residues.

The V call is TRBV7-2, the J call TRBJ2-3, with TRBD1 as a possible D gene (5 bases). The CDR3 has 12 amino acids. Trimming took off 7 bases at V and 6 bases at J, with 11 bases between the two ends. The V gene's germline CDR1 is SGHTA and CDR2 FQGNSA. The CDR3 sequence: CASIRGGDTQYF. The CDR3 DNA sequence: TGTGCCAGCATAAGGGGTGGCGATACGCAGTATTTT.

At least ten counts were recorded for this clonotype. DNA for the CDR3: TGTGCCAGCAGTTACCCCTTCCGGGACAGGGTAACTGAGCAGTTCTTC. Translating it yields CASSYPFRDRVTEQFF. The rearrangement uses TRBV6-2 or TRBV6-3 and TRBJ2-1, with 9 bases aligning to TRBD1. The CDR3 extends over 16 amino acids. J was trimmed by 9 bases and V by 2 bases; bases with no gene match: 11. Germline V CDR1 and CDR2: MNHEY, SVGEGT.

The chain combines TRBV12-3 or TRBV12-4 with TRBJ1-5; TRBD1 might be the D (5 bases). The CDR3 is 15 residues long. The V gene lost 8 bases and the J gene lost 7 bases, with 21 bases spanning the gap. For the CDR3, the DNA is TGTGCCAGCGGTGACCAGGGTAGGCCTGGCCAGCCCCAGCATTTT. Translated, it gives CASGDQGRPGQPQHF.

This clonotype was detected many times. The rearrangement links TRBV27 to TRBJ2-3, with TRBD2 matching over 7 bases. CDR1 is MNHEY, CDR2 SMNVEV, per germline (reference sequence). This CDR3 comprises 16 residues. V trimming: 1 base; J trimming: 2 bases; junction bases outside the gene matches: 6. DNA of the CDR3: TGTGCCAGCAGTTTATTGGGCGGGGACTACACAGATACGCAGTATTTT. Residues: CASSLLGGDYTDTQYF.

This clonotype was recorded many times. The gene calls are TRBV9 and TRBJ2-1; 10 positions agree with TRBD2. This CDR3 has 17 amino acids. Germline V CDR1 and CDR2: SGDLS, YYNGEE. V was pared by 2 bases and J by 6 bases, with 11 bases of the junction left unmatched. CDR3 sequence reads: CASSVTGLASRLNEQFF. Here the CDR3 DNA reads TGTGCCAGCAGCGTGACGGGACTAGCGTCGCGCCTCAATGAGCAGTTCTTC.

In its sample, this clonotype was seen many times. V is TRBV28 and J is TRBJ2-1, with D tentatively TRBD2 (7 bases). V was pared by 3 bases and J by 11 bases, with 17 bases between. The CDR3 is made up of 14 amino acids. Germline CDR1 and CDR2: MDHEN and SYDVKM. CDR3 coding DNA: TGTGCCAGCAGTTTGGGGGGGAGGACAGCGAAGCAGTTCTTC. Its protein is CASSLGGRTAKQFF.

This clonotype has at least ten counts. V is TRBV7-3 and J is TRBJ2-1; D might be TRBD2 (6 bases). Germline CDR1 reads SGHTA; CDR2 reads FQGTGA. The V gene lost 0 bases and the J gene lost 6 bases, with 12 bases spanning the gap. The CDR3 runs to 15 residues. CDR3: CASSLTRRDLNEQFF. The CDR3 DNA is TGTGCCAGCAGCTTAACAAGGAGGGACCTCAATGAGCAGTTCTTC.